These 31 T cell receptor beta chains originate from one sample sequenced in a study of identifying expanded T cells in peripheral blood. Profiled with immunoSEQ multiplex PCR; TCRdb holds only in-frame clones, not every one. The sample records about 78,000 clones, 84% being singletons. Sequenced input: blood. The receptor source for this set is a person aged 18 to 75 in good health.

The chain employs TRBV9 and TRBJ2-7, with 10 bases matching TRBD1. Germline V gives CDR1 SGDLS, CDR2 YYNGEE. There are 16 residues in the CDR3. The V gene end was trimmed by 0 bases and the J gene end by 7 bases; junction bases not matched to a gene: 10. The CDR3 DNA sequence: TGTGCCAGCAGCGTAGGTCCGGGACAGGGGACGTGGGAGCAGTACTTC. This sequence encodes CASSVGPGQGTWEQYF.

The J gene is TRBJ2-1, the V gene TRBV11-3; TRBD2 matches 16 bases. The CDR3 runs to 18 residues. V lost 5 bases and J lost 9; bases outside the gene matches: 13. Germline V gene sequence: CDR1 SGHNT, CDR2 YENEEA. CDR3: CASSADLPGLAGGSEQFF. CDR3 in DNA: TGTGCCAGCAGCGCCGATCTCCCGGGACTAGCGGGAGGGAGTGAGCAGTTCTTC.

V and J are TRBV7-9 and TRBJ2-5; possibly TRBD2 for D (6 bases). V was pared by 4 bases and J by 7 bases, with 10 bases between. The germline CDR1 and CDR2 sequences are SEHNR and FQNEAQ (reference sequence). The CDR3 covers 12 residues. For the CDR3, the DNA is TGTGCCAGCAGCTCAGTGGGGGGGACCCAGTACTTC. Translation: CASSSVGGTQYF.

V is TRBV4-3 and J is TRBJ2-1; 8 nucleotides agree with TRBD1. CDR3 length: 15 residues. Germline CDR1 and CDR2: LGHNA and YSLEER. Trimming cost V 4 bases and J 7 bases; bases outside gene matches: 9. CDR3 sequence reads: CASSLNDRGWNEQFF. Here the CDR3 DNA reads TGCGCCAGCAGCCTAAATGACAGGGGTTGGAATGAGCAGTTCTTC.

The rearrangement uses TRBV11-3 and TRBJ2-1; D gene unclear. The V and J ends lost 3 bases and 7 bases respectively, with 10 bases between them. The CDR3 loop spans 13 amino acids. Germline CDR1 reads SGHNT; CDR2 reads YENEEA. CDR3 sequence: CASSFVSGNEQFF. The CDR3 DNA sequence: TGTGCCAGCAGCTTCGTATCTGGGAATGAGCAGTTCTTC.

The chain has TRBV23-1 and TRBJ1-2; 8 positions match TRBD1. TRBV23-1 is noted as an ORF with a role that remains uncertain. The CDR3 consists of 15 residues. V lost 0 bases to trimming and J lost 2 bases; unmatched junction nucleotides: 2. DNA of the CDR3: TGCGCCAGCAGTCAATCAGGACAGGGCAACTATGGCTACACCTTC. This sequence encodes CASSQSGQGNYGYTF.

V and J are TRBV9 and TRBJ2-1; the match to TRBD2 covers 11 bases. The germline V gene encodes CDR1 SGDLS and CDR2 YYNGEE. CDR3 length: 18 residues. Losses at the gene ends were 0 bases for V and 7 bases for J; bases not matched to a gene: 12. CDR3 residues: CASSVDPGILAGVNEQFF. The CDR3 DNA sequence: TGTGCCAGCAGCGTAGACCCTGGGATACTAGCGGGGGTTAATGAGCAGTTCTTC.

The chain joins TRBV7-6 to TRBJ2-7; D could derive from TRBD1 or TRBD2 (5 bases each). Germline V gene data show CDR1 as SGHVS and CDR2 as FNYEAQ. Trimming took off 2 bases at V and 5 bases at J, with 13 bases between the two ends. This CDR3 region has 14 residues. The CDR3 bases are TGTGCCAGCAGCTTACGGGACGACACTGACGAGCAGTACTTC. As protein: CASSLRDDTDEQYF.

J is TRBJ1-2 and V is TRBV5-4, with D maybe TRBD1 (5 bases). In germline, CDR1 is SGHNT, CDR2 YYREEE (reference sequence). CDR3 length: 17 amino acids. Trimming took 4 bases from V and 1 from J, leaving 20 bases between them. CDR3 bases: TGTGCCAGCAGCCCCCGTGTGTCCGGGACTCTTAACTATGGCTACACCTTC. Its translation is CASSPRVSGTLNYGYTF.

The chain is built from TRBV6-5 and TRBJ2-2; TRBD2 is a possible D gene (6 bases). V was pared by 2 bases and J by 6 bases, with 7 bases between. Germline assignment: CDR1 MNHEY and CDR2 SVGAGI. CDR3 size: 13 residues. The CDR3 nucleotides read TGTGCCAGCAGTTACGGAGGGGCCGGGGAGCTGTTTTTT. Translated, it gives CASSYGGAGELFF.

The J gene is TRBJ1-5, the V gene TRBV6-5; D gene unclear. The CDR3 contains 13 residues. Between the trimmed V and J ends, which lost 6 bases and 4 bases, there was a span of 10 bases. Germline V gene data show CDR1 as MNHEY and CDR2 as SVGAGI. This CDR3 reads CASSQSENQPQHF. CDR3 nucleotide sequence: TGTGCCAGCAGCCAGTCCGAAAATCAGCCCCAGCATTTT.

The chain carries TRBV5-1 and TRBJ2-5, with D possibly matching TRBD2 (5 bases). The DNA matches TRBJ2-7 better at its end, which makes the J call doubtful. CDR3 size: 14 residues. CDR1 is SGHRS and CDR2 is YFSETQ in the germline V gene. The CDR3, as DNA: TGCGCCAGCAGCTTGGGAGGGTACAACTACGAGCAGTACTTC. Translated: CASSLGGYNYEQYF.

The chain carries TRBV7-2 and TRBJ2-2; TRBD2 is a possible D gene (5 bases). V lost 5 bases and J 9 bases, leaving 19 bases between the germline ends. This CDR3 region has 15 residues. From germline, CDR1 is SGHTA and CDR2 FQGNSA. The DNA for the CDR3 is TGTGCCAGCAGCCCCGGGGTTAATCGGTACCGGGAGCTGTTTTTT. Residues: CASSPGVNRYRELFF.

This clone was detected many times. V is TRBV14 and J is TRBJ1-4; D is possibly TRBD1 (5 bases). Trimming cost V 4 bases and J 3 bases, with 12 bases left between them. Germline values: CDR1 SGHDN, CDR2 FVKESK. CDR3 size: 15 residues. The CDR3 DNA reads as TGTGCCAGCAGCCTCTTCAGGGTGGCTAATGAAAAACTGTTTTTT. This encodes CASSLFRVANEKLFF.

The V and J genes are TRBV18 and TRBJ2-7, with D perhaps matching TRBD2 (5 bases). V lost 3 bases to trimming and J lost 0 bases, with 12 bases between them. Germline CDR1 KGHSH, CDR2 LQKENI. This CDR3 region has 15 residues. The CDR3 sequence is CASSPLGGSSYEQYF. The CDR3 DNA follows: TGTGCCAGCTCACCGTTAGGAGGCAGCTCCTACGAGCAGTACTTC.

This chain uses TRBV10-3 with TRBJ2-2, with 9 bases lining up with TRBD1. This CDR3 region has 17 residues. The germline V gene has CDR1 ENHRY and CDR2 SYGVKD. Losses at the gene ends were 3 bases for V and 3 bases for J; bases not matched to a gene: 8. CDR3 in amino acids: CAISDPDRTGDTGELFF. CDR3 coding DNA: TGTGCCATCAGTGACCCCGACAGGACAGGGGACACCGGGGAGCTGTTTTTT.

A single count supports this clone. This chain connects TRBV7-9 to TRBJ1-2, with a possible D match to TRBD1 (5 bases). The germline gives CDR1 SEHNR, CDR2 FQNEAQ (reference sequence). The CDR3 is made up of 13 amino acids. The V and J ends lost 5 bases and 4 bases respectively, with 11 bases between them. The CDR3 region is CASSTGALYGYTF. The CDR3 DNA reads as TGTGCCAGCAGCACCGGGGCTCTCTATGGCTACACCTTC.

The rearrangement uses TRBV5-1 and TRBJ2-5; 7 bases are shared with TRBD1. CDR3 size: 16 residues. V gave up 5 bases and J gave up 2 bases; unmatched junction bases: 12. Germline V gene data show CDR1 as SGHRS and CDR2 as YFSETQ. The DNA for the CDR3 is TGCGCCAGCAGGGCCGACAGGGTCCCTAAGCAAGAGACCCAGTACTTC. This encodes CASRADRVPKQETQYF.

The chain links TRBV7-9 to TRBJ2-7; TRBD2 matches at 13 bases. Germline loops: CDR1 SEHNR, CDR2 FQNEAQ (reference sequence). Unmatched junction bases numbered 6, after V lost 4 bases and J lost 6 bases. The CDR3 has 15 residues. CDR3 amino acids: CASSSQGLAGTEQYF. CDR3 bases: TGTGCCAGCAGCTCCCAGGGACTAGCGGGAACCGAGCAGTACTTC.

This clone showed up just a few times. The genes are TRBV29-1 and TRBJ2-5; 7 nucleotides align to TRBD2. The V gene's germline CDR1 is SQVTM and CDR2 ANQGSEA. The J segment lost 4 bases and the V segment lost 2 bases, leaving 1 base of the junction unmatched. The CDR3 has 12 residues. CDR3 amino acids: CSVESGGETQYF. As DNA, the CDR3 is TGCAGCGTTGAATCGGGGGGAGAGACCCAGTACTTC.

In nucleotides, the CDR3 is TGTGCCAGCAGCTTAGACGGGCAGGGAAATGAAAAACTGTTTTTT. Translated: CASSLDGQGNEKLFF. The chain has TRBV7-9 and TRBJ1-4, with D maybe TRBD1 (5 bases). Germline lookup yields CDR1 SEHNR and CDR2 FQNEAQ (reference sequence). Trimming cost V 1 base and J 5 bases, with 11 bases left between them. The CDR3 length is 15 residues.

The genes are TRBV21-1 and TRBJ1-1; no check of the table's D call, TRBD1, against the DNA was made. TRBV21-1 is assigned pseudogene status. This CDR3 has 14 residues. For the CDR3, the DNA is TGTGCCAGCAGCAACGACAGGGGGAACACTGAAGCTTTCTTT. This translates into CASSNDRGNTEAFF.

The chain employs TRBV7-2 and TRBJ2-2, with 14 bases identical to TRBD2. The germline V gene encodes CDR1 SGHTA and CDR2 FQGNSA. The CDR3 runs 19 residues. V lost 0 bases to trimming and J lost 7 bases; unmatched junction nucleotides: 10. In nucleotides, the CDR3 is TGTGCCAGCAGCTTAGCCCGACTAGCGGGAGGGCCAGGGGGCGGGGAGCTGTTTTTT. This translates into CASSLARLAGGPGGGELFF.

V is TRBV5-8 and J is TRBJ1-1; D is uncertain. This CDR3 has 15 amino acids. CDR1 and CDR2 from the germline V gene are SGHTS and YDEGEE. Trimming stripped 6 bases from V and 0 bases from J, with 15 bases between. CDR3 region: CASISSLGMNTEAFF. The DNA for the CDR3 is TGTGCCAGCATTTCAAGCCTAGGGATGAACACTGAAGCTTTCTTT. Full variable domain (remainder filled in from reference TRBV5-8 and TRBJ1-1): EAGVTQSPTHLIKTRGQQATLRCSPISGHTSVYWYQQALGLGLQFLLWYDEGEERNRGNFPPRFSGRQFPNYSSELNVNALELEDSALYLCASISSLGMNTEAFFGQGTRLTVV.

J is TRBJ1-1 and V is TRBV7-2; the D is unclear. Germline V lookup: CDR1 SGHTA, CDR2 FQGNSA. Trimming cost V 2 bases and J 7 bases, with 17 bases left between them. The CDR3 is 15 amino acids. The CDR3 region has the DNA TGTGCCAGCAGCTTATCGGTCAGGTCCTTCGGTGAAGCTTTCTTT. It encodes CASSLSVRSFGEAFF.

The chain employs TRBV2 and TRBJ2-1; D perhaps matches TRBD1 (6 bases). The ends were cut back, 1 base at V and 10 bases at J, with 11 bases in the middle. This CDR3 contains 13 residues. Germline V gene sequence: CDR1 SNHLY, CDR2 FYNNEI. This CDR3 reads CASSEENRAEQFF. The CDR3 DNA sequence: TGTGCCAGCAGTGAAGAAAACAGGGCAGAGCAGTTCTTC.

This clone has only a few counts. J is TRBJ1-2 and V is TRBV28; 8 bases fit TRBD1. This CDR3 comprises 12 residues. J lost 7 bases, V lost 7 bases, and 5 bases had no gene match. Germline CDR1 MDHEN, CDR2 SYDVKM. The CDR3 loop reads CASTQDRVGYTF. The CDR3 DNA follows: TGTGCCAGCACTCAGGACAGGGTTGGCTACACCTTC.

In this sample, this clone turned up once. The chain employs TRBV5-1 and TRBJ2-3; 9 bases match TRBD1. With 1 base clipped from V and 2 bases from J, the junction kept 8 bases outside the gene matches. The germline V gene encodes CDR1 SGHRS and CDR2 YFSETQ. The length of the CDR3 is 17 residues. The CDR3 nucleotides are TGCGCCAGCAGCTTGAATGCCGGGACAGGGTTCACAGATACGCAGTATTTT. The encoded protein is CASSLNAGTGFTDTQYF.

The CDR3: CASRGQGSYNEQFF. DNA of the CDR3: TGTGCCAGTAGAGGACAGGGGTCATACAATGAGCAGTTCTTC. The rearrangement joins TRBV19 to TRBJ2-1; 9 nucleotides line up with TRBD1. Germline values: CDR1 LNHDA, CDR2 SQIVND (reference sequence). The CDR3 consists of 14 residues. With 6 bases clipped from V and 4 bases from J, the junction kept 4 bases outside the gene matches.

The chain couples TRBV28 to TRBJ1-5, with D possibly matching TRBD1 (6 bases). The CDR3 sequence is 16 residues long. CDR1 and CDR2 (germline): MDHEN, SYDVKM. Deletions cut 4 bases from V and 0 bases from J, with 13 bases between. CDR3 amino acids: CASSSGGALSNQPQHF. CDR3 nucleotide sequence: TGTGCCAGCAGTTCCGGGGGGGCGCTTAGCAATCAGCCCCAGCATTTT.

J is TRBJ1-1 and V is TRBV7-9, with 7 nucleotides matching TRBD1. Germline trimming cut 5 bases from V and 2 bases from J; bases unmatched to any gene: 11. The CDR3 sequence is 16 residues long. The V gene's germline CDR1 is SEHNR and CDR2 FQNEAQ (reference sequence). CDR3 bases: TGTGCCAGCAGCGTCGACAGGGTGATCGGAAACACTGAAGCTTTCTTT. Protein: CASSVDRVIGNTEAFF.